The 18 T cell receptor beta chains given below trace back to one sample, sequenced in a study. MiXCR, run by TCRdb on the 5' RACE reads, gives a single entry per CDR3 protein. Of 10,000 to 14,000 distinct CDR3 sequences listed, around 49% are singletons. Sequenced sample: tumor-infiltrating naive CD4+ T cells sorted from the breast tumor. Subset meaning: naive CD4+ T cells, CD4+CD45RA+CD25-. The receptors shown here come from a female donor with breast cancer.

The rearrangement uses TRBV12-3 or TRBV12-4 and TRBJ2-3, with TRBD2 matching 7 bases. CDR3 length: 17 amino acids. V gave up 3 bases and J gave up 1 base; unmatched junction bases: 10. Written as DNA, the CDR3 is TGTGCCAGCAGTTTGGGTGCGGGGAGGGCTGGCACAGATACGCAGTATTTT. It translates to CASSLGAGRAGTDTQYF.

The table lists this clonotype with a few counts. CDR3 in amino acids: CSAQRQSYEQYF. DNA of the CDR3: TGCAGTGCTCAGCGGCAGTCCTACGAGCAGTACTTC. The chain recombines TRBV20-1 with TRBJ2-7; D may be TRBD2 (5 bases). Germline CDR1 is DFQATT and CDR2 is SNEGSKA (reference sequence). Trimming took off 5 bases at V and 1 base at J, with 9 bases between the two ends. CDR3 size: 12 residues.

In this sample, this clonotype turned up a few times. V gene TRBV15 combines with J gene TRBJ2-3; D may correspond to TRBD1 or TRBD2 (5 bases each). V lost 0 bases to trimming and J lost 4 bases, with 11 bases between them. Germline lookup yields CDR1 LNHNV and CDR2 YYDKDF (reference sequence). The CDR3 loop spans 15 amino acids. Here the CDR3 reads CATSRDRDGADTQYF. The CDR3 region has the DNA TGTGCCACCAGCAGAGATCGGGACGGAGCAGATACGCAGTATTTT.

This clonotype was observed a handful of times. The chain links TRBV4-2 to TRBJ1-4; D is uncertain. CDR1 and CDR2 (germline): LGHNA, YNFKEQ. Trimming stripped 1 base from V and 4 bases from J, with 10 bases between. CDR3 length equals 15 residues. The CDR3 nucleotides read TGTGCCAGCAGCCAAGTAATTGGGATTAATGAAAAACTGTTTTTT. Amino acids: CASSQVIGINEKLFF.

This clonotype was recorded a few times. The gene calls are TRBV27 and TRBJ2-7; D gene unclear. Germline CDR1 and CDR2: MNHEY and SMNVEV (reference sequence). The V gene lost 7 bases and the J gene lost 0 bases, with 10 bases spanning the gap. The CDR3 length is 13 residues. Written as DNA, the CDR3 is TGTGCCAGCAAGGATGTACTCTCCTACGAGCAGTACGTC. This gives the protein CASKDVLSYEQYV.

The CDR3 region has the DNA TGTGCCAGCAGCAACCCGCTCCTTGAAGCTTTCTTT. Its translation: CASSNPLLEAFF. V is TRBV21-1 and J is TRBJ1-1. TRBV21-1 is a recognized pseudogene. This CDR3 contains 12 residues.

The DNA for the CDR3 is TGTGCCAGCAGCTTGACAGATAACACCGGGGAGCTGTTTTTT. Amino acids: CASSLTDNTGELFF. The V gene is TRBV7-3, the J gene TRBJ2-2, with D perhaps TRBD1 (5 bases). Trimming removed 3 bases from V and 2 bases from J, with 7 bases in between. Germline V gene sequence: CDR1 SGHTA, CDR2 FQGTGA. This CDR3 is built from 14 residues.

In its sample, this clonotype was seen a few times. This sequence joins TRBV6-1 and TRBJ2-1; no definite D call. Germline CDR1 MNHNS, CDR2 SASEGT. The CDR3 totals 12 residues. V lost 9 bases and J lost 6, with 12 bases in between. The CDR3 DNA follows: TGTGCCAGTACAAACCCAGGCAATGAGCAGTTCTTC. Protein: CASTNPGNEQFF.

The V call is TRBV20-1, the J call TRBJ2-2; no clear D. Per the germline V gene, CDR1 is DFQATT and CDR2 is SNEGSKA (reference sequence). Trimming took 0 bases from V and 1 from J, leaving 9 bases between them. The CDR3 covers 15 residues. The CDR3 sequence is CSARDGKKNTGELFF. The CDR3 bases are TGCAGTGCTAGAGATGGAAAGAAGAACACCGGGGAGCTGTTTTTT.

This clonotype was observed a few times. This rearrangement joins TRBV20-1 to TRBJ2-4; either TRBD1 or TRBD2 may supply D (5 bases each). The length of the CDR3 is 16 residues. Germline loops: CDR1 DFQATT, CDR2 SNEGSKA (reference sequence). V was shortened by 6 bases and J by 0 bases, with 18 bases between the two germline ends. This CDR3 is CSAPGPIILAKNIQYF. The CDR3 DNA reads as TGCAGTGCGCCGGGGCCAATCATACTAGCCAAAAACATTCAGTACTTC.

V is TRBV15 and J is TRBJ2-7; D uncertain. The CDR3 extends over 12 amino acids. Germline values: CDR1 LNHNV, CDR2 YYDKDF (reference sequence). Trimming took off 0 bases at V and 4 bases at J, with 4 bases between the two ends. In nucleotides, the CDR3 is TGTGCCACCAGCAGAGATATGTACGAGCAGTACTTC. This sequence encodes CATSRDMYEQYF.

This CDR3 is CASNRQGGLHEQYF. The CDR3 coding sequence is TGTGCCAGCAATAGACAGGGAGGCCTCCACGAGCAGTACTTC. The chain combines TRBV28 with TRBJ2-7; possible D gene TRBD1, 7 bases. Per the germline V gene, CDR1 is MDHEN and CDR2 is SYDVKM. The CDR3 has 14 amino acids. The germline V and J ends were trimmed by 7 bases and 5 bases, with 18 bases remaining between them.

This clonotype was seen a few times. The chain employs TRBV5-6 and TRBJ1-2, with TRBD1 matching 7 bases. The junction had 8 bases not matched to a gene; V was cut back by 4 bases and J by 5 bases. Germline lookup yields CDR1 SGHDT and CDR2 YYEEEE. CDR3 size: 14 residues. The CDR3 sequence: CASSREGAHYGYTF. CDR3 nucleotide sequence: TGTGCCAGCAGCAGAGAGGGGGCTCATTATGGCTACACCTTC.

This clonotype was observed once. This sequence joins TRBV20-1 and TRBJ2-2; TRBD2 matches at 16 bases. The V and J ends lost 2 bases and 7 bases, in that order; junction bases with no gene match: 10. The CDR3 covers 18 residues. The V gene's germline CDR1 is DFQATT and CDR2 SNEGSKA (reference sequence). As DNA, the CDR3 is TGCAGTGCTAGAATACCGGGACTAGCGGGAGGGCCGGGCGGGGAGCTGTTTTTT. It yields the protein CSARIPGLAGGPGGELFF.

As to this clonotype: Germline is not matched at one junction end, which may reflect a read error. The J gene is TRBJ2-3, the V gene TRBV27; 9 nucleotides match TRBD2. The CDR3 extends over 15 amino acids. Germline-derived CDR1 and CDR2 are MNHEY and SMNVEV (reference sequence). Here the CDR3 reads CAGSSSGGRTDTQYF. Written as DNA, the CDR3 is TGTGCCGGCAGTAGTAGCGGGGGCCGCACAGATACGCAGTATTTT.

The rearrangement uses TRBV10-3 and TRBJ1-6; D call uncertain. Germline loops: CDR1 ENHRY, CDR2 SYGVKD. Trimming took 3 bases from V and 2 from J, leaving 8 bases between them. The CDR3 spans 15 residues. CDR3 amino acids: CAISDLGPYNSPLHF. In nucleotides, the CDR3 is TGTGCCATCAGTGACCTCGGGCCCTATAATTCACCCCTCCACTTT.

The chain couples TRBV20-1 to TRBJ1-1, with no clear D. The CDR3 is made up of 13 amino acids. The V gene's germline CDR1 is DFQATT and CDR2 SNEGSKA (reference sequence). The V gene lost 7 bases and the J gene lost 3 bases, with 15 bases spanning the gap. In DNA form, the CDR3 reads TGCAGTGTCATATTGTCAGAGTACACTGAAGCTTTCTTT. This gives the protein CSVILSEYTEAFF.

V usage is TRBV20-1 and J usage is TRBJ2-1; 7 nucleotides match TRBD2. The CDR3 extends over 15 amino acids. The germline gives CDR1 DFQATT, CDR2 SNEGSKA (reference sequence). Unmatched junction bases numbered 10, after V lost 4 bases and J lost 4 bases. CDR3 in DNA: TGCAGTGCTATCGGTTTGGGGGAGGGATACAATGAGCAGTTCTTC. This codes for CSAIGLGEGYNEQFF.